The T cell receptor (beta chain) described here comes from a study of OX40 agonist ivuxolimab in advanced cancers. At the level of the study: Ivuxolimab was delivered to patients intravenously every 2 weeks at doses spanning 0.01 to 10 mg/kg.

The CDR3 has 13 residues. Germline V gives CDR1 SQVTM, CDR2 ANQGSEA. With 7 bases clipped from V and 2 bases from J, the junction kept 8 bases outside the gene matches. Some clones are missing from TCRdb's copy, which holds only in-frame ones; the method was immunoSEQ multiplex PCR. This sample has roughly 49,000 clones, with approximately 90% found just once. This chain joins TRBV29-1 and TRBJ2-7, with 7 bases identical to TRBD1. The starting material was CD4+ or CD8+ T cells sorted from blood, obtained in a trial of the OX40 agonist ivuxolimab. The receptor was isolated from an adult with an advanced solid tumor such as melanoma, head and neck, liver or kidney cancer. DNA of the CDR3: TGCAGCGCCGAGGGGGCGCAAACCTACGAGCAGTACTTC. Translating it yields CSAEGAQTYEQYF.